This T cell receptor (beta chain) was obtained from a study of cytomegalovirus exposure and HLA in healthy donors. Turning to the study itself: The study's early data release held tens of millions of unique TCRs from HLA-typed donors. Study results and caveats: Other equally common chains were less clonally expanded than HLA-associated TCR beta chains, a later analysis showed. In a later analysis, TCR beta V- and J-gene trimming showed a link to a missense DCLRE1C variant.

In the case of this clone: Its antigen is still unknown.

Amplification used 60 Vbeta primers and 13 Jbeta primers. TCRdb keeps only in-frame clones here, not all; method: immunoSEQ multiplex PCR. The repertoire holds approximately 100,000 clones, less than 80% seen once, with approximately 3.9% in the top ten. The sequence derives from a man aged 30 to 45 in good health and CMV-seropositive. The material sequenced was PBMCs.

The CDR3 region has the DNA TGTGCCAGCTCACCAATGGACAGCATGGAAGCTTTCTTT. Its protein product is CASSPMDSMEAFF. V and J are TRBV18 and TRBJ1-1, with a possible D match to TRBD1 (6 bases). Looked up from germline, CDR1 is KGHSH and CDR2 is LQKENI. This CDR3 has 13 residues. Trimming stripped 2 bases from V and 8 bases from J, with 12 bases between.